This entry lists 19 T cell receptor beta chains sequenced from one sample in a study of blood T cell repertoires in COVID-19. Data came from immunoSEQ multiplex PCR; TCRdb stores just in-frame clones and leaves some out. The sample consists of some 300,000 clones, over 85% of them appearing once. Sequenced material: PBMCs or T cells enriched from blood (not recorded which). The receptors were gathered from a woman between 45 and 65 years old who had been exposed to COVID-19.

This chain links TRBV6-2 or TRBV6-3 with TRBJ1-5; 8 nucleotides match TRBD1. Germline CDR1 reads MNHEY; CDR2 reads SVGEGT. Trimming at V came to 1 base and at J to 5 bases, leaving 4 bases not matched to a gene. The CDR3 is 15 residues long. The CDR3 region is CASSYLAGGDQPQHF. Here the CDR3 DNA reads TGTGCCAGCAGTTACTTGGCAGGGGGCGATCAGCCCCAGCATTTT.

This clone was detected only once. CDR3 residues: CASSGTGGGNTIYF. The CDR3 DNA follows: TGTGCCAGCTCCGGGACAGGGGGTGGAAACACCATATATTTT. J is TRBJ1-3 and V is TRBV28; the match to TRBD1 covers 11 bases. Germline CDR1 MDHEN, CDR2 SYDVKM. Trimming at V came to 8 bases and at J to 3 bases, leaving 3 bases not matched to a gene. The CDR3 spans 14 residues. Combining the CDR3 with reference TRBV28 and TRBJ1-3 gives the whole variable domain DVKVTQSSRYLVKRTGEKVFLECVQDMDHENMFWYRQDPGLGLRLIYFSYDVKMKEKGDIPEGYSVSREKKERFSLILESASTNQTSMYLCASSGTGGGNTIYFGEGSWLTVV.

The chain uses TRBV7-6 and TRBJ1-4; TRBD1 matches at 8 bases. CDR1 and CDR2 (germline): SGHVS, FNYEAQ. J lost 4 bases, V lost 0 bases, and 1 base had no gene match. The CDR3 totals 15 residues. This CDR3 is CASSLATGVNEKLFF. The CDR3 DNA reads TGTGCCAGCAGCTTAGCGACAGGGGTTAATGAAAAACTGTTTTTT.

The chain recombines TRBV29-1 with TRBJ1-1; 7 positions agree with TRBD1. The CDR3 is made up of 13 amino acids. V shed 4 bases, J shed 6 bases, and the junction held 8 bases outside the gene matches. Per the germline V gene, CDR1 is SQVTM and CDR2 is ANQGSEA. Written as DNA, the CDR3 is TGCAGCGTTGTGGGACAGCAGTCCCCTGAAGCTTTCTTT. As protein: CSVVGQQSPEAFF.

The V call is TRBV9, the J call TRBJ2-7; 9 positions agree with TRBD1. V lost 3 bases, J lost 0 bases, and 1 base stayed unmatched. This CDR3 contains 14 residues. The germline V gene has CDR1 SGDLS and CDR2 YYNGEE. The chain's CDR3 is CASSGQGGSYEQYF. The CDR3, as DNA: TGTGCCAGCAGCGGACAGGGGGGCTCCTACGAGCAGTACTTC. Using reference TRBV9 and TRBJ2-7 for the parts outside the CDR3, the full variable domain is DSGVTQTPKHLITATGQRVTLRCSPRSGDLSVYWYQQSLDQGLQFLIQYYNGEERAKGNILERFSAQQFPDLHSELNLSSLELGDSALYFCASSGQGGSYEQYFGPGTRLTVT.

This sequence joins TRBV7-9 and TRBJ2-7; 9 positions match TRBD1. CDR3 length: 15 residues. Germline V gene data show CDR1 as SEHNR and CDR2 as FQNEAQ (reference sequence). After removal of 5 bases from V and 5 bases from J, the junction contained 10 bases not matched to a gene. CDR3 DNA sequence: TGTGCCAGCAGCCTACCCGGGACAGGGTACAACGAGCAGTACTTC. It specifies CASSLPGTGYNEQYF.

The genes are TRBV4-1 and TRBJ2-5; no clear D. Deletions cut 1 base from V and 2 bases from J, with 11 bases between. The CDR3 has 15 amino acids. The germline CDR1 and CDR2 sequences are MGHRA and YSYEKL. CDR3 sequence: CASSQGMAIQETQYF. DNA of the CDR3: TGCGCCAGCAGCCAAGGCATGGCCATACAAGAGACCCAGTACTTC.

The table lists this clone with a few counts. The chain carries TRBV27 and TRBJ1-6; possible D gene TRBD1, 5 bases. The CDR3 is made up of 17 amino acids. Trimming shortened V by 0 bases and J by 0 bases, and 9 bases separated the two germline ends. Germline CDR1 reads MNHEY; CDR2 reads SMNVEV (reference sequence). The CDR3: CASSLSARASYNSPLHF. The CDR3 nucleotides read TGTGCCAGCAGTTTATCGGCCAGGGCCTCCTATAATTCACCCCTCCACTTT.

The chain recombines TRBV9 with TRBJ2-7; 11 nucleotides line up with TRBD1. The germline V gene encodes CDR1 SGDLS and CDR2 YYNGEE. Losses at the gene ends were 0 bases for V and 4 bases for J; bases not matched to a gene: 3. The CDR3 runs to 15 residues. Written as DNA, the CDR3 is TGTGCCAGCAGCGTAGGGACAGGGGGCGTATACGAGCAGTACTTC. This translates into CASSVGTGGVYEQYF.

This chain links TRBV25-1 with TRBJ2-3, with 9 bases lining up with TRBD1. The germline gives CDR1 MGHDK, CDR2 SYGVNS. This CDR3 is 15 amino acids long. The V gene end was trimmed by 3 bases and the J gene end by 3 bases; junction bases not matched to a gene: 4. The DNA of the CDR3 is TGTGCCAGCAGTGATGTCGGACAGGGGACAGATACGCAGTATTTT. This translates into CASSDVGQGTDTQYF.

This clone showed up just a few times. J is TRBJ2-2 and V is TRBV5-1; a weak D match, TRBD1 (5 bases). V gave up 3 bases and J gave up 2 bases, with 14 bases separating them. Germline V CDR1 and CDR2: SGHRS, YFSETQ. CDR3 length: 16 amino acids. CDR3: CASSWGTDRNTGELFF. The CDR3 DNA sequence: TGCGCCAGCAGCTGGGGAACCGACAGAAACACCGGGGAGCTGTTTTTT.

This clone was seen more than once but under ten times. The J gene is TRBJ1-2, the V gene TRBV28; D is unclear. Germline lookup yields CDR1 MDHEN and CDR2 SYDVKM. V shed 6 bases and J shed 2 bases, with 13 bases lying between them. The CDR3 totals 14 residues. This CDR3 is CASSPRGINYGYTF. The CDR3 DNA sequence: TGTGCCAGCAGCCCCCGGGGAATAAACTATGGCTACACCTTC.

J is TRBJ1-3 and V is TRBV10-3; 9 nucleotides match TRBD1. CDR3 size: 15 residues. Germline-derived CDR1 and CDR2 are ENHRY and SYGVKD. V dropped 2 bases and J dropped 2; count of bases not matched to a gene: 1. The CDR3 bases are TGTGCCATCAGTGAGGGACAGGGGACTGGAAACACCATATATTTT. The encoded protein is CAISEGQGTGNTIYF.

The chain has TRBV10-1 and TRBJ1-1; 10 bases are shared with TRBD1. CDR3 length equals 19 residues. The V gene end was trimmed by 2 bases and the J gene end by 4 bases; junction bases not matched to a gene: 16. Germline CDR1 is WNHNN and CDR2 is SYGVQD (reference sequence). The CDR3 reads CASSEVVPGQGCRVTEAFF. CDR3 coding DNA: TGCGCCAGCAGTGAGGTTGTTCCGGGACAGGGGTGCCGTGTCACTGAAGCTTTCTTT.

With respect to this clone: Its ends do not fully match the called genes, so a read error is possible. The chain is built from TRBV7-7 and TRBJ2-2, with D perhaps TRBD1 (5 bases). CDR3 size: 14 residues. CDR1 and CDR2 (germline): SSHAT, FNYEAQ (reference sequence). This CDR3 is CASSQGQNTGELFF. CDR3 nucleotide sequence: TGTGCTAGCAGCCAAGGACAGAACACCGGGGAGCTGTTTTTT.

CDR3 DNA sequence: TGCGCCAGCAGCTTAGATGAGGGTAGGAATGAGCAGTTCTTC. Its translation: CASSLDEGRNEQFF. V usage is TRBV5-1 and J usage is TRBJ2-1, with TRBD2 as a possible D gene (5 bases). Germline V CDR1 and CDR2: SGHRS, YFSETQ. V gave up 2 bases and J gave up 7 bases, with 13 bases separating them. This CDR3 spans 14 amino acids.

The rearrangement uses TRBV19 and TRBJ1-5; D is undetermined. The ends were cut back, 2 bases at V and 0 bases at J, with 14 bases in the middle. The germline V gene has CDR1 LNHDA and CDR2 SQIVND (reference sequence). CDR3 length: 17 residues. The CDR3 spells CASSITGGSYSNQPQHF. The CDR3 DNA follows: TGTGCCAGTAGTATAACCGGAGGGTCCTATAGCAATCAGCCCCAGCATTTT.

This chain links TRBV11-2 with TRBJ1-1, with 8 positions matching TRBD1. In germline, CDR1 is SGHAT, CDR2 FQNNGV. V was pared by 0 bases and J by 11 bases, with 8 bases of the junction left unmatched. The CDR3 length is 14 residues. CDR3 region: CASSLDRDRLMAFF. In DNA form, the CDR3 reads TGTGCCAGCAGCTTAGATCGGGACAGGTTAATGGCTTTCTTT.

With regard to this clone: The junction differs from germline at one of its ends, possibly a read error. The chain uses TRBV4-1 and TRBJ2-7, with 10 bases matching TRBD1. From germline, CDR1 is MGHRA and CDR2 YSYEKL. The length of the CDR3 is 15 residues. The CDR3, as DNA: TGCGCCAGCAACCAAGAGGACAGGGGGGCGTACGAGCAGTACTTC. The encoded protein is CASNQEDRGAYEQYF.